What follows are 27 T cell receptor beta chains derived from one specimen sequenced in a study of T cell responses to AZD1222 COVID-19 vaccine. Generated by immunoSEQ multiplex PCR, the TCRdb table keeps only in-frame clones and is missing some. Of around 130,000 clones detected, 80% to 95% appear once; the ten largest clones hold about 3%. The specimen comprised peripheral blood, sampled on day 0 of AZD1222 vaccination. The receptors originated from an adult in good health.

DNA for the CDR3: TGTGCCAGCTCACCACGATGGGGGGCGAACACAGATACGCAGTATTTT. Translation gives CASSPRWGANTDTQYF. The chain couples TRBV18 to TRBJ2-3, with D possibly being TRBD1 or TRBD2 (6 bases each). The CDR3 covers 16 residues. Germline assignment: CDR1 KGHSH and CDR2 LQKENI. V was clipped by 1 base and J by 2 bases, with 13 bases between them.

Here the CDR3 DNA reads TGCGCCAGCAGCCCGCCGGGACTAGCGGGAGTCGGGGAGCTGTTTTTT. Translation: CASSPPGLAGVGELFF. The V gene is TRBV5-1, the J gene TRBJ2-2; 14 bases fit TRBD2. CDR1 and CDR2 (germline): SGHRS, YFSETQ. The CDR3 length is 16 residues. V trimming: 4 bases; J trimming: 7 bases; junction bases outside the gene matches: 6.

CDR3 DNA sequence: TGCGCCAGCAGCCAAGATCCCGGGATCTATGAAAAACTGTTTTTT. This gives the protein CASSQDPGIYEKLFF. This chain connects TRBV4-1 to TRBJ1-4; D unresolved. V lost 0 bases, J lost 6 bases, and 11 bases lay in between. CDR3 size: 15 residues. The germline gives CDR1 MGHRA, CDR2 YSYEKL.

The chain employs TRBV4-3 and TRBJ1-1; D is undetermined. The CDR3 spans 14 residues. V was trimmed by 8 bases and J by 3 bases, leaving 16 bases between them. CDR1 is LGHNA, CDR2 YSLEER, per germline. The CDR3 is CASSMVGGDTEAFF. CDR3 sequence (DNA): TGCGCCAGCTCCATGGTCGGCGGGGACACTGAAGCTTTCTTT.

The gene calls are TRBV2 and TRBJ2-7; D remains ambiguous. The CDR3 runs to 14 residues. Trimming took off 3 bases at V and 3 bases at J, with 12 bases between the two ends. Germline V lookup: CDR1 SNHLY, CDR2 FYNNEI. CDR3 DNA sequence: TGTGCCAGCAGTGACTTTGCCAGAAACTACGAGCAGTACTTC. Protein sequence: CASSDFARNYEQYF.

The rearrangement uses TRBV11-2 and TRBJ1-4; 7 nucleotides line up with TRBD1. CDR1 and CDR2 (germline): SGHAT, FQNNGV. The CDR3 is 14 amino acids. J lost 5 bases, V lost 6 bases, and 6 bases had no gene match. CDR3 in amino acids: CASRVAGGNEKLFF. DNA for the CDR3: TGTGCCAGCAGGGTTGCAGGGGGAAATGAAAAACTGTTTTTT.

The CDR3 sequence is CASSSPRGTQYF. CDR3 DNA sequence: TGTGCCAGCAGCTCTCCCCGGGGGACGCAGTATTTT. The rearrangement links TRBV11-3 to TRBJ2-3; possible D gene TRBD2, 6 bases. V gave up 4 bases and J gave up 9 bases, with 11 bases separating them. The CDR3 totals 12 residues. Per the germline V gene, CDR1 is SGHNT and CDR2 is YENEEA. Filled out from reference TRBV11-3 and TRBJ2-3, the complete variable domain reads EAGVVQSPRYKIIEKKQPVAFWCNPISGHNTLYWYLQNLGQGPELLIRYENEEAVDDSQLPKDRFSAERLKGVDSTLKIQPAELGDSAVYLCASSSPRGTQYFGPGTRLTVL.

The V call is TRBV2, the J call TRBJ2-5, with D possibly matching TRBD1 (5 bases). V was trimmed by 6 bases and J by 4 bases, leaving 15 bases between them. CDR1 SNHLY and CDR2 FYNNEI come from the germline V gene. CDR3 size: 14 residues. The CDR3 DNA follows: TGTGCCAGCAGGGCAGGGCGTTACGGAGAGACCCAGTACTTC. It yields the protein CASRAGRYGETQYF.

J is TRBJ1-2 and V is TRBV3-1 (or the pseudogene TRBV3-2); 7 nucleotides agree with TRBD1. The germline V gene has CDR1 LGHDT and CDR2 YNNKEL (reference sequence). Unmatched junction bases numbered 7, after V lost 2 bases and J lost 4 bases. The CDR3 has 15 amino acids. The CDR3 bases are TGTGCCAGCAGCCAAAAGATTTCAGGGGGCTATGGCTACACCTTC. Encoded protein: CASSQKISGGYGYTF.

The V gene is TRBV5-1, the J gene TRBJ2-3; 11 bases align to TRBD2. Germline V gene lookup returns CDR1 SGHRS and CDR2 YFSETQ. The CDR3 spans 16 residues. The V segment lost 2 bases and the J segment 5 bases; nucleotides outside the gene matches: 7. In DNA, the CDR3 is TGCGCCAGCAGCTTTAGCGGGAGGGATATTGTAGATACGCAGTATTTT. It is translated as CASSFSGRDIVDTQYF. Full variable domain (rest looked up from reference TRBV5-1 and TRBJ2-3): KAGVTQTPRYLIKTRGQQVTLSCSPISGHRSVSWYQQTPGQGLQFLFEYFSETQRNKGNFPGRFSGRQFSNSRSEMNVSTLELGDSALYLCASSFSGRDIVDTQYFGPGTRLTVL.

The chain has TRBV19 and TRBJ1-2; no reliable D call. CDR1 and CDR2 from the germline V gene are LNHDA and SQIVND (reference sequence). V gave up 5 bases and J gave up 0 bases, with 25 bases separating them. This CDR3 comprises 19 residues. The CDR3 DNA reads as TGTGCCAGTAGTCCCGAGGTGGGAAGATTGGGCGGAGCTAACTATGGCTACACCTTC. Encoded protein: CASSPEVGRLGGANYGYTF.

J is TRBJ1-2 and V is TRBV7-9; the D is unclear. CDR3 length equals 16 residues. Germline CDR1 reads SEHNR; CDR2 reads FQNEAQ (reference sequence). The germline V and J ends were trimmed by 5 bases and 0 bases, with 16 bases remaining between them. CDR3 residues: CASSPGPVISNYGYTF. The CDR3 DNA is TGTGCCAGCAGCCCCGGGCCCGTCATTTCTAACTATGGCTACACCTTC.

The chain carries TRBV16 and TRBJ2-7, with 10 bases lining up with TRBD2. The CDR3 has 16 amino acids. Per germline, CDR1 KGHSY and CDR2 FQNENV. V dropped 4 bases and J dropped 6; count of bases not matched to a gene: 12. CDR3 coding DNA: TGTGCCAGCAGCCCCCCGGGGGCAGCGGGAGGGAGCGAGCAGTACTTC. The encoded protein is CASSPPGAAGGSEQYF.

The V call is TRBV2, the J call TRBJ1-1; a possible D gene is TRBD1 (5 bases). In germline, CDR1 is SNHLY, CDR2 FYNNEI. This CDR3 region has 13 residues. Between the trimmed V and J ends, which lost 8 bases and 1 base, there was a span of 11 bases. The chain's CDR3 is CASGGHRNTEAFF. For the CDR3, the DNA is TGTGCCAGCGGAGGACATAGGAACACTGAAGCTTTCTTT.

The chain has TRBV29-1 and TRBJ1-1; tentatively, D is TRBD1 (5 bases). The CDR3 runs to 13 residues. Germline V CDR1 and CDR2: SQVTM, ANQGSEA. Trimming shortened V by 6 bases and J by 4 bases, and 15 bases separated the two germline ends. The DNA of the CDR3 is TGCAGCGTGAAACAGGCGGGCGGCACTGAAGCTTTCTTT. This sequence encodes CSVKQAGGTEAFF.

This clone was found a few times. CDR3 residues: CASRPQGAREQYF. CDR3 in DNA: TGTGCCAGCAGACCACAGGGGGCGCGCGAGCAGTACTTC. This chain connects TRBV28 to TRBJ2-7; 9 nucleotides agree with TRBD1. The CDR3 extends over 13 amino acids. Germline trimming cut 6 bases from V and 6 bases from J; bases unmatched to any gene: 6. Germline loops: CDR1 MDHEN, CDR2 SYDVKM.

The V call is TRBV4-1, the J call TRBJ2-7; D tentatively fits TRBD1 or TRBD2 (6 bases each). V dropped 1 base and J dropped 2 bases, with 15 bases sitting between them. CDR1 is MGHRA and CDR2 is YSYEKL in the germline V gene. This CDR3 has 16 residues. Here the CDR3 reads CASSQGGLAFPYEQYF. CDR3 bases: TGCGCCAGCAGCCAAGGGGGGCTAGCGTTTCCCTACGAGCAGTACTTC.

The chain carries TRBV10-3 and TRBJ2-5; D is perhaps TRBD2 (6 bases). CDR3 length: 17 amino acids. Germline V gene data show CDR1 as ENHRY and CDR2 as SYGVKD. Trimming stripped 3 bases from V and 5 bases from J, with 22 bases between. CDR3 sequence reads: CAISEFTPASAGETQYF. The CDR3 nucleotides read TGTGCCATCAGTGAATTTACCCCCGCATCGGCGGGGGAGACCCAGTACTTC.

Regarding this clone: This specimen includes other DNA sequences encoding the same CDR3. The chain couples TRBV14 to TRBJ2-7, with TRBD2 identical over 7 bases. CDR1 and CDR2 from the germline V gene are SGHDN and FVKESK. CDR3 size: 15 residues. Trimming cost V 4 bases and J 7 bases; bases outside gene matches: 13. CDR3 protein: CASSPGRSQFREQYF. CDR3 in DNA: TGTGCCAGCAGCCCCGGGAGGAGTCAATTTAGAGAGCAGTACTTC.

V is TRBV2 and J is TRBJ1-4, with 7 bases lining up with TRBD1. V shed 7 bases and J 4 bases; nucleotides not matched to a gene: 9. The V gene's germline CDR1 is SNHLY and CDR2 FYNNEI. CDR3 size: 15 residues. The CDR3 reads CASNIKGQYNEKLFF. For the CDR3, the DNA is TGTGCCAGCAATATAAAGGGACAGTATAATGAAAAACTGTTTTTT.

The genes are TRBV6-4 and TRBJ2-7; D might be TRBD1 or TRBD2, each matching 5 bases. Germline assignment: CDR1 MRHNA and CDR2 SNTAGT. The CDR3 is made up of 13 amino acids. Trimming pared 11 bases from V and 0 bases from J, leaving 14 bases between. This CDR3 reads CAGASGYSYEQYF. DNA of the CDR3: TGTGCCGGGGCGAGCGGATACTCCTACGAGCAGTACTTC.

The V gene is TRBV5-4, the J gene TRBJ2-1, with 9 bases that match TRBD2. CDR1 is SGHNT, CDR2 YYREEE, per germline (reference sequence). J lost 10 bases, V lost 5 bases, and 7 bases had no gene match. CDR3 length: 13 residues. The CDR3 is CASSLAGGREQFF. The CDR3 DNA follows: TGTGCCAGCAGTCTTGCGGGAGGGCGGGAGCAGTTCTTC.

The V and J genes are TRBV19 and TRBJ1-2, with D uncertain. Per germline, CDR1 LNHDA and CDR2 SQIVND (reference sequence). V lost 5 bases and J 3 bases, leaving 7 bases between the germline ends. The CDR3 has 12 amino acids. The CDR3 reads CASSLAYYGYTF. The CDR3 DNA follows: TGTGCCAGTAGTCTTGCATACTATGGCTACACCTTC.

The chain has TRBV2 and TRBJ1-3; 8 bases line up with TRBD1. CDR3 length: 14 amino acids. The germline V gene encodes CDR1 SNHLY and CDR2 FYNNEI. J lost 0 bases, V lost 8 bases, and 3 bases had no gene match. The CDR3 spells CASGQGNSGNTIYF. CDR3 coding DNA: TGTGCCAGCGGACAGGGTAACTCTGGAAACACCATATATTTT. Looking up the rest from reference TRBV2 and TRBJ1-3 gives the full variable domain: EPEVTQTPSHQVTQMGQEVILRCVPISNHLYFYWYRQILGQKVEFLVSFYNNEISEKSEIFDDQFSVERPDGSNFTLKIRSTKLEDSAMYFCASGQGNSGNTIYFGEGSWLTVV.

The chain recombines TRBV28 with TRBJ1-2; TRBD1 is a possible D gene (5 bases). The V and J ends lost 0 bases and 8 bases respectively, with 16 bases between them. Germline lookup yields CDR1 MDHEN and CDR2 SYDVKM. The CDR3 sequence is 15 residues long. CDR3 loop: CASSLWGTPSEGYTF. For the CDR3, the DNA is TGTGCCAGCAGTTTATGGGGGACCCCCTCGGAAGGCTACACCTTC.

CDR3 sequence reads: CASSQTGPGDGYTF. CDR3 sequence (DNA): TGCGCCAGCAGCCAAACAGGGCCCGGGGATGGCTACACCTTC. V gene TRBV4-1 combines with J gene TRBJ1-2; a weak D match, TRBD1 (6 bases). Germline CDR1 is MGHRA and CDR2 is YSYEKL. This CDR3 comprises 14 residues. The germline V and J ends were trimmed by 2 bases and 6 bases, with 13 bases remaining between them.

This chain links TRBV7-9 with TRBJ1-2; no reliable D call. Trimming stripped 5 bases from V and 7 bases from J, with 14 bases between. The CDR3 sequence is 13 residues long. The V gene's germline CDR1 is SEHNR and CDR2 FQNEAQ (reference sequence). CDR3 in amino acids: CASSEQEPFGYTF. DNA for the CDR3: TGTGCCAGCAGCGAACAAGAACCCTTTGGCTACACCTTC.